The source of this T cell receptor beta chain is a study of T cell changes during pregnancy in multiple sclerosis. This table comes from immunoSEQ multiplex PCR, and its TCRdb copy is limited to in-frame clones, with some not included. The profile shows roughly 40,000 clones, about 90% of them singletons. Germline V gene lookup returns CDR1 SGHRS and CDR2 YFSETQ. V dropped 5 bases and J dropped 5 bases, with 16 bases sitting between them. The CDR3 is 14 amino acids. The sequencing here drew on CD4+ T cells from peripheral blood mononuclear cells, taken before pregnancy. V and J are TRBV5-1 and TRBJ2-5; tentatively, D is TRBD1 (6 bases). The clonotype was recovered from a female donor with multiple sclerosis, enrolled in a pregnancy study. The DNA for the CDR3 is TGCGCCAGCAGTTATACAGGGACGACGGAGACCCAGTACTTC. Translated, it gives CASSYTGTTETQYF.